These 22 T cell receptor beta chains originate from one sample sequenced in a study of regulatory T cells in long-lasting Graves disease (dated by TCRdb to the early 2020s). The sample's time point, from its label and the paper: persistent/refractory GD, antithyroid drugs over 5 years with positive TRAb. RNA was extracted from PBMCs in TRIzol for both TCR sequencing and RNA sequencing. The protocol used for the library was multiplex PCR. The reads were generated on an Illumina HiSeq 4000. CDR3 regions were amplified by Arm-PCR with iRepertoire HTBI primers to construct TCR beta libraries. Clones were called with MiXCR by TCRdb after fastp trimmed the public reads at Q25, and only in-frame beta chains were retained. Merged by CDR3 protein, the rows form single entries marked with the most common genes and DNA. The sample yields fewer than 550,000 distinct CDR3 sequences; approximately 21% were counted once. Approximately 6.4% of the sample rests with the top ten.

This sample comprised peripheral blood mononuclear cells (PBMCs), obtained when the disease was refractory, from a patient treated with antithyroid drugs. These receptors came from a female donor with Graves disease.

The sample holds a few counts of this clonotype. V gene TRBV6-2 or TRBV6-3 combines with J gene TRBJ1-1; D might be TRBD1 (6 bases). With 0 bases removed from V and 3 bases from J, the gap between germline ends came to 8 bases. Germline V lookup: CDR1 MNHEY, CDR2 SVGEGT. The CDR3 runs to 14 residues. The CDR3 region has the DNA TGTGCCAGCAGTTACTCGAGGGGGTACACTGAAGCTTTCTTT. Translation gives CASSYSRGYTEAFF.

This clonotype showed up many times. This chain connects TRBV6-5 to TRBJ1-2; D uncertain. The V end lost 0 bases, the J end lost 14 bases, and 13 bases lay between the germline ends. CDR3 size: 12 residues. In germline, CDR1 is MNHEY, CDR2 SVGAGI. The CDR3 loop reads CASSYSVGILTF. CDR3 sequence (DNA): TGTGCCAGCAGTTACTCGGTAGGGATTCTGACCTTC.

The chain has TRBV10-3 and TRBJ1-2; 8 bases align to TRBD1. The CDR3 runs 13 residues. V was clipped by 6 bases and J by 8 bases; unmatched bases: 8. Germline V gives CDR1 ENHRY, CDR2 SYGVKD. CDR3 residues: CAISVTGEGGYTF. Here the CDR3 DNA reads TGTGCCATCAGCGTGACAGGGGAGGGCGGCTACACCTTC.

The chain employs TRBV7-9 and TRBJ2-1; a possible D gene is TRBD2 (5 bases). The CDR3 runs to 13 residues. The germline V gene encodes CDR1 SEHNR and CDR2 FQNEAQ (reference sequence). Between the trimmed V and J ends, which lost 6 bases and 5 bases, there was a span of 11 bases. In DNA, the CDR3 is TGTGCCAGCAGACAAAGGACTGACAATGAGCAGTTCTTC. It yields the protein CASRQRTDNEQFF.

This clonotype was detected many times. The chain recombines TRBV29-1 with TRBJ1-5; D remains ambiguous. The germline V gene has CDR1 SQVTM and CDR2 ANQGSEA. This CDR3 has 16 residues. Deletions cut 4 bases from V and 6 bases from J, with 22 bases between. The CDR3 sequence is CSVATAGTDISQPQHF. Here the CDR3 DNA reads TGCAGCGTTGCAACTGCCGGAACCGATATTAGTCAGCCCCAGCATTTT. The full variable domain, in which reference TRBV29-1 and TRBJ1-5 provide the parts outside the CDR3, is SAVISQKPSRDICQRGTSLTIQCQVDSQVTMMFWYRQQPGQSLTLIATANQGSEATYESGFVIDKFPISRPNLTFSTLTVSNMSPEDSSIYLCSVATAGTDISQPQHFGDGTRLSIL.

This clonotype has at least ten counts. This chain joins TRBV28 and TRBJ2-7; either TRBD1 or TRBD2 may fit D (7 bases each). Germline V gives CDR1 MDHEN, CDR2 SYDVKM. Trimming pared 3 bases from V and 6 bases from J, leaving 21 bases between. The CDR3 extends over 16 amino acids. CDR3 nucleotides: TGTGCCAGCAGTTTTATGAGCGGGGAGTACAGGGGCGAGCAGTACTTC. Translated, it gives CASSFMSGEYRGEQYF. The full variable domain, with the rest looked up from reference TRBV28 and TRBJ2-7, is DVKVTQSSRYLVKRTGEKVFLECVQDMDHENMFWYRQDPGLGLRLIYFSYDVKMKEKGDIPEGYSVSREKKERFSLILESASTNQTSMYLCASSFMSGEYRGEQYFGPGTRLTVT.

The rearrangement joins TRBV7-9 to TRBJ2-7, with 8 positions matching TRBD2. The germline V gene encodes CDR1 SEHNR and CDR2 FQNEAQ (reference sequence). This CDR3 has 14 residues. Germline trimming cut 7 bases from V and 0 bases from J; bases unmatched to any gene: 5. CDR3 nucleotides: TGTGCCAGCACGGGGGGGGGTAGCTCCTACGAGCAGTACTTC. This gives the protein CASTGGGSSYEQYF. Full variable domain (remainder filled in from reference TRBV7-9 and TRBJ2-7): DTGVSQNPRHKITKRGQNVTFRCDPISEHNRLYWYRQTLGQGPEFLTYFQNEAQLEKSRLLSDRFSAERPKGSFSTLEIQRTEQGDSAMYLCASTGGGSSYEQYFGPGTRLTVT.

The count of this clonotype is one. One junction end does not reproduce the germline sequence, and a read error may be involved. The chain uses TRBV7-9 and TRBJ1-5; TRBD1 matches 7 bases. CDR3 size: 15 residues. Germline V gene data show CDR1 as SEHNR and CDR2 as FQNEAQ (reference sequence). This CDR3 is CASSQGVDRRQPQHF. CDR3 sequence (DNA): TGCGCCAGCAGCCAAGGGGTGGACAGGCGGCAGCCCCAGCATTTT.

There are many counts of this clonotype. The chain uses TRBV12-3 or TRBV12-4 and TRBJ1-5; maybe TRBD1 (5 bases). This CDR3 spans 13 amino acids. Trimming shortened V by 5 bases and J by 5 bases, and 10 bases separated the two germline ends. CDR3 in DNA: TGTGCCAGCAGTCCCGGGGGGTATCAGCCCCAGCATTTT. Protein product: CASSPGGYQPQHF.

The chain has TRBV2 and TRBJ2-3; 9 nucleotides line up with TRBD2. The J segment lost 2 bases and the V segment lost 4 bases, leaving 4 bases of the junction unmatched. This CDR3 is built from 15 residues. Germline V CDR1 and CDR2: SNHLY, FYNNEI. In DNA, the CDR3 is TGTGCCAGCAGTGGGGGACTAGCTTTCACAGATACGCAGTATTTT. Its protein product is CASSGGLAFTDTQYF.

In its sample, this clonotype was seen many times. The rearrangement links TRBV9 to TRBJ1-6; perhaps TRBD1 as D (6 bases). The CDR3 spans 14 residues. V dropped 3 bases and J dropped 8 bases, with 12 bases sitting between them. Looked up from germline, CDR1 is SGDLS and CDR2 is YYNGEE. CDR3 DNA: TGTGCCAGCAGCGCTACAGGGTCGTATTCACCCCTCCACTTT. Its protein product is CASSATGSYSPLHF.

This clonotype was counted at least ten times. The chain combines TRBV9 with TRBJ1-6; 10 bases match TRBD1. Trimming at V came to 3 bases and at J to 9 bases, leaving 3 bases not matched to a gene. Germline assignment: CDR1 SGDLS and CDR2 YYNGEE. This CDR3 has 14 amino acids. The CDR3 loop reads CASSDRDRGSPLHF. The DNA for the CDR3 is TGTGCCAGCAGCGACCGGGACAGGGGTTCACCCCTCCACTTT.

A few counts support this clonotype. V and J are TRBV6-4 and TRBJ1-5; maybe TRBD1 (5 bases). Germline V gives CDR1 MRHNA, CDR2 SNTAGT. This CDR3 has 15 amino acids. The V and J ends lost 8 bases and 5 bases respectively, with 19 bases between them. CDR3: CASLPGFGDHQPQHF. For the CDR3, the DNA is TGTGCCAGCCTTCCAGGGTTTGGAGATCATCAGCCCCAGCATTTT.

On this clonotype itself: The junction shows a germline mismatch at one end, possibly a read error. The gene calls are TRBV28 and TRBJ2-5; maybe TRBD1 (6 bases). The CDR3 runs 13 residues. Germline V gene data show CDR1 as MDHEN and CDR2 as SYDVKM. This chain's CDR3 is CVSSLGGQETQYF. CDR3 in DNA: TGTGTCAGCAGTTTAGGGGGCCAAGAGACCCAGTACTTC. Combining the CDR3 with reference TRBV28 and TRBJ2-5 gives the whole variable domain DVKVTQSSRYLVKRTGEKVFLECVQDMDHENMFWYRQDPGLGLRLIYFSYDVKMKEKGDIPEGYSVSREKKERFSLILESASTNQTSMYLCVSSLGGQETQYFGPGTRLLVL.

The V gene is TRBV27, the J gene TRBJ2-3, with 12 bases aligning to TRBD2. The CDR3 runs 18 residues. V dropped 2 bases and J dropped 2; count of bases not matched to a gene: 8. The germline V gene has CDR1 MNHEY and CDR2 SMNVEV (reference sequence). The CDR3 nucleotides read TGTGCCAGCAGTTTACAGGGTACTAGCGGGGGGACCACAGATACGCAGTATTTT. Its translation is CASSLQGTSGGTTDTQYF.

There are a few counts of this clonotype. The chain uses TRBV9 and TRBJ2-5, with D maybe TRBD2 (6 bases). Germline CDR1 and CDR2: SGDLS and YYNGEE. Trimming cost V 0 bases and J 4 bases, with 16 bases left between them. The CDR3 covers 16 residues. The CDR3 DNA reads TGTGCCAGCAGCGTAGAAGACGGGAGATTGGGAGAGACCCAGTACTTC. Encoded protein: CASSVEDGRLGETQYF.

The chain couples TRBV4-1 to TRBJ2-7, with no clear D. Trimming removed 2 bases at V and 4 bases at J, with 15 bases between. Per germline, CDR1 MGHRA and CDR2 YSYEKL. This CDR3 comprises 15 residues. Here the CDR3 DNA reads TGCGCCAGCAGCCAATCCTGGCAGGCGCCTTACGAGCAGTACTTC. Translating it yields CASSQSWQAPYEQYF.

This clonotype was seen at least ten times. The CDR3, as DNA: TGTGCCAGCAGTTATACTAGCGGGGGGTTCCAAGAGACCCAGTACTTC. This codes for CASSYTSGGFQETQYF. V usage is TRBV2 and J usage is TRBJ2-5, with 12 bases matching TRBD2. V was pared by 5 bases and J by 1 base, with 5 bases of the junction left unmatched. The CDR3 has 16 residues. The germline V gene has CDR1 SNHLY and CDR2 FYNNEI. Full variable domain (rest looked up from reference TRBV2 and TRBJ2-5): EPEVTQTPSHQVTQMGQEVILRCVPISNHLYFYWYRQILGQKVEFLVSFYNNEISEKSEIFDDQFSVERPDGSNFTLKIRSTKLEDSAMYFCASSYTSGGFQETQYFGPGTRLLVL.

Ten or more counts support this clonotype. CDR3 loop: CASSILDSNYGYTF. CDR3 DNA sequence: TGTGCCAGTAGTATTCTGGACAGCAACTATGGCTACACCTTC. This chain uses TRBV19 with TRBJ1-2, with a possible D match to TRBD1 (6 bases). The CDR3 contains 14 residues. CDR1 and CDR2 from the germline V gene are LNHDA and SQIVND (reference sequence). V lost 3 bases and J 2 bases, leaving 10 bases between the germline ends.

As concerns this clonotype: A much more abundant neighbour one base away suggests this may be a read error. The CDR3 protein is CAGSQASFSSGTQYF. In DNA form, the CDR3 reads TGTGCCGGCAGCCAAGCCTCATTCTCCTCGGGGACCCAGTACTTC. The chain carries TRBV3-1 and TRBJ2-5; no reliable D call. CDR1 is LGHDT, CDR2 YNNKEL, per germline (reference sequence). CDR3 length: 15 amino acids.

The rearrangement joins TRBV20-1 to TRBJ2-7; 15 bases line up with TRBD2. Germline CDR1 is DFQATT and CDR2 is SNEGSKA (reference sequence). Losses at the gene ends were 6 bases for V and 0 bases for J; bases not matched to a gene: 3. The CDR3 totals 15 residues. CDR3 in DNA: TGCAGTGCCCCGGGACTAGCGGGGGGCTCCTACGAGCAGTACTTC. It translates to CSAPGLAGGSYEQYF.

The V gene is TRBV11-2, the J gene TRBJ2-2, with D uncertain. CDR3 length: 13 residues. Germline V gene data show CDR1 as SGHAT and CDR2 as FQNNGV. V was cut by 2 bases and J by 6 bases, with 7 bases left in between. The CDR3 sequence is CASSLSSPGELFF. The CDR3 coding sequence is TGTGCCAGCAGCTTATCTTCTCCCGGGGAGCTGTTTTTT.